This T cell receptor beta chain emerged from a study of control samples from healthy donors and cancer patients. The CDR3 extends over 13 amino acids. Germline V CDR1 and CDR2: MDHEN, SYDVKM. Trimming stripped 2 bases from V and 0 bases from J, with 4 bases between. Using immunoSEQ multiplex PCR, the repertoire was profiled, and TCRdb retains in-frame clones only, with some absent. In the table there are roughly 120,000 clones, around 87% of which are singletons. The sequence was obtained from a woman aged 45-65 years with colorectal cancer. Sequencing was done on a sample of PBMCs. The V gene is TRBV28, the J gene TRBJ1-1, with D uncertain. This CDR3 is CASSLEMNTEAFF. DNA for the CDR3: TGTGCCAGCAGTTTAGAGATGAACACTGAAGCTTTCTTT.